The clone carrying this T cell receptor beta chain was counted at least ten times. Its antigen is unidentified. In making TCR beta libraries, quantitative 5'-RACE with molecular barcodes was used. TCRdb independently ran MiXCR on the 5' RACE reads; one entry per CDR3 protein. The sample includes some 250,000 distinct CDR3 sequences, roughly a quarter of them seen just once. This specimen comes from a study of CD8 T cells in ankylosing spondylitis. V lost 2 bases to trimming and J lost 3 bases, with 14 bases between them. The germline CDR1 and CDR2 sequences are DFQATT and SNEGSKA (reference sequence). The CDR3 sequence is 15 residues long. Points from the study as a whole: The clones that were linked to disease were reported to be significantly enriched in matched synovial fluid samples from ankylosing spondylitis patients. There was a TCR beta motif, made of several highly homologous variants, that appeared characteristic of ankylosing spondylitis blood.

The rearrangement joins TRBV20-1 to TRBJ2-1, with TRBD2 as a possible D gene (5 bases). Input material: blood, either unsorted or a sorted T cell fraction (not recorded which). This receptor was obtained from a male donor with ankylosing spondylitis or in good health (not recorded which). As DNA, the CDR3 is TGCAGTGCTAGATCCACCGGGAAGAGCTACAATGAGCAGTTCTTC. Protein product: CSARSTGKSYNEQFF.